Listed here is a single TCR beta chain. Its specificity is not known. The junction departs from germline at one end; a sequencing error may be responsible. Researchers took RNA transcripts and amplified TCR beta CDR3 regions from them. Second-round multiplex PCR came after a first-round RT-PCR that employed HTBI primers. TCRdb called the multiplex PCR reads again in MiXCR, with one record for every CDR3 protein. The sample holds roughly 60,000 distinct CDR3 sequences, roughly half seen once. The data were obtained in a study of Graves' ophthalmopathy and Graves' hyperthyroidism. Study observations and caveats: Both a roughly 70% sensitivity and an approximately 79% specificity characterized the model's predictions of ophthalmopathy progression. A model of 13 signatures distinguished ophthalmopathy from stable hyperthyroidism at approximately 90% sensitivity and 65% to 84% specificity. In blood, most expanded thyroid clonotypes above 0.001 frequency were also detected.

What supplied the PBMCs was 7.5 to 10 ml of fresh peripheral blood. This TCR was recovered from an adult woman with Graves' ophthalmopathy. Sequenced: peripheral blood.

CDR3 bases: TGTGCCAGCAGCCCGTCCGGGGGGTACGAGCGGTACTTC. This translates into CASSPSGGYERYF. The genes are TRBV7-2 and TRBJ2-7, with 7 bases that match TRBD2. The germline V gene encodes CDR1 SGHTA and CDR2 FQGNSA. The CDR3 consists of 13 residues.